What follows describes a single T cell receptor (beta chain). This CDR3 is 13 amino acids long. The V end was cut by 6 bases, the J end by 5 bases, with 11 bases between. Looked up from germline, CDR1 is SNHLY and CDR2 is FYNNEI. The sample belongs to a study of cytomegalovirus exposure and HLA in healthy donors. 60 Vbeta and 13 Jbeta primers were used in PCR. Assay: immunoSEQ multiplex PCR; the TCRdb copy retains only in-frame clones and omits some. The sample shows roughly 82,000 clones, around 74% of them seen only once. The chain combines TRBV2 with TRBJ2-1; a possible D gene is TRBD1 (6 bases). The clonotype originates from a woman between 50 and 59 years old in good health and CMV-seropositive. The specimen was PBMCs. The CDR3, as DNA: TGTGCCAGCAGACGGGACATGGACAATGAGCAGTTCTTC. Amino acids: CASRRDMDNEQFF.